A selection of T cell receptor beta chains follows, all from one sample in a study of OX40 agonist ivuxolimab in advanced cancers. TCRdb's copy holds only in-frame clones and misses some; the assay was immunoSEQ multiplex PCR. The table lists approximately 89,000 clones, roughly 90% of them singletons. The sample in question was CD4+ or CD8+ T cells sorted from blood, obtained in a trial of the OX40 agonist ivuxolimab. These receptors all come from an adult with an advanced solid tumor such as melanoma, head and neck, liver or kidney cancer. Both conserved end residues are part of each CDR3. Each record gives: clone size, J gene, V gene, D gene, CDR3 DNA, CDR3 protein. A D gene is named only where the DNA matches it firmly. Only some rows state a clone size, as once, few, many or a class for expanded clones.

.,TRBJ2-1,TRBV4-3,TRBD2,TGCGCCAGCAGCCGGCTAGGACTAGCGGGAGTAGTTGAGCAGTTCTTC,CASSRLGLAGVVEQFF
.,TRBJ1-4,TRBV10-2,TRBD1,TGCGCCAGCAGTGCACAGGGGGCCACTAATGAAAAACTGTTTTTT,CASSAQGATNEKLFF
.,TRBJ2-1,TRBV4-1,TRBD2,TGCGCCAGCAGCCAAGTGGTAGCGGGAGGGAGCTCCTACAATGAGCAGTTCTTC,CASSQVVAGGSSYNEQFF
.,TRBJ2-7,TRBV28,.,TGTGCCAGCAGCCGCCCAGCGGCGCCCTACGAGCAGTACTTC,CASSRPAAPYEQYF
.,TRBJ1-2,TRBV28,.,TGTGCCAGCAGTACACCTGGACGGAACTATGGCTACACCTTC,CASSTPGRNYGYTF
.,TRBJ2-7,TRBV25-1,TRBD1,TGTGCCAGCAGCGATTTTACCGGGACAGGGAAAAACGAGCAGTACTTC,CASSDFTGTGKNEQYF
.,TRBJ1-2,TRBV5-5,.,TGTGCCAGCAGCTCGTTGGACACGACTAACTATGGCTACACCTTC,CASSSLDTTNYGYTF
.,TRBJ1-2,TRBV19,.,TGTGCCAGTAAAAGGGGGACGGGGATCTACAACTATGGCTACACCTTC,CASKRGTGIYNYGYTF
few,TRBJ2-7,TRBV7-8,.,TGTGCCAGCAGCTTAGCCCCAGGCAGGGGCTACGAGCAGTACTTC,CASSLAPGRGYEQYF
.,TRBJ1-2,TRBV10-3,.,TGTGCCATCAGTGAGCCGGGGGGACCAGGAATCGGCTATGGCTACACCTTC,CAISEPGGPGIGYGYTF
.,TRBJ2-3,TRBV28,.,TGTGCCAGCAGGACGGCCTCGGGCGTTTCAGATACGCAGTATTTT,CASRTASGVSDTQYF
.,TRBJ1-1,TRBV29-1,.,TGCAGCGTTTCGGGCCGAGGGGGGAGCACTGAAGCTTTCTTT,CSVSGRGGSTEAFF
.,TRBJ2-1,TRBV7-2,TRBD1,TGTGCCAGCAGCCTATATCAGGCCAGGGGGTACGGTGAGCAGTTCTTC,CASSLYQARGYGEQFF
once,TRBJ2-1,TRBV18,TRBD2,TGTGCCAGCTCACCACCGCCCGCTAGCGGGCATTACAATGAGCAGTTCTTC,CASSPPPASGHYNEQFF
few,TRBJ2-7,TRBV21-1,.,TGTGCCGGCATCCGGGACCCCGAGGGCTACGAGCAGTACTTC,CAGIRDPEGYEQYF
.,TRBJ2-1,TRBV28,TRBD2,TGTGCCAGCAGTGGCGGGAGGGCCAAGCAGTTCTTC,CASSGGRAKQFF
.,TRBJ2-7,TRBV27,.,TGTGCCAGCAGTACCCAGGGGAACTACGAGCAGTACTTC,CASSTQGNYEQYF
once,TRBJ1-5,TRBV19,TRBD1,TGTGCCAGTAGCAACCAGGGGGCTGGGGGCAATCAGCCCCAGCATTTT,CASSNQGAGGNQPQHF
.,TRBJ1-1,TRBV18,TRBD1,TGTGCCAGCTCACCACCCGCTCAGGGGGCCGGGAAAGCTTTCTTT,CASSPPAQGAGKAFF
.,TRBJ2-4,TRBV5-5,.,TGTGCCAGCAGCTTGGGTTTAGCCAAAAACATTCAGTACTTC,CASSLGLAKNIQYF
.,TRBJ2-4,TRBV6-4,.,TGTGCCAAGAAGGGGACGAGCAAAAACATTCAGTACTTC,CAKKGTSKNIQYF
.,TRBJ2-5,TRBV28,.,TGTGCCAGCAGTTCAGGGATCGAAGAGACCCAGTACTTC,CASSSGIEETQYF
many,TRBJ2-3,TRBV7-3,.,TGTGCCAGCAGCTTAACGGGACAAGGCACAGATACGCAGTATTTT,CASSLTGQGTDTQYF
.,TRBJ2-5,TRBV7-9,.,TGTGCCAGCAGAAGGGAAAAGGAGACCCAGTACTTC,CASRREKETQYF
.,TRBJ2-1,TRBV4-2,TRBD2,TGTGCCAGCAGCCTCGAGCAACTAGCGGGGCACTACAATGAGCAGTTCTTC,CASSLEQLAGHYNEQFF
.,TRBJ2-3,TRBV19,.,TGTGCCAGTCGCGAGGGACCCACAGATACGCAGTATTTT,CASREGPTDTQYF
.,TRBJ1-4,TRBV10-3,.,TGTGCCATCGGGAGGGGGGATAATGAAAAACTGTTTTTT,CAIGRGDNEKLFF
.,TRBJ2-5,TRBV5-1,.,TGCGCCAGCAGGGAAGGAGAGACCCAGTACTTC,CASREGETQYF
.,TRBJ1-3,TRBV7-2,.,TGTGCCAGCAGCGCGGCGGGGTCGCTGGGAAACACCATATATTTT,CASSAAGSLGNTIYF
.,TRBJ2-1,TRBV6-1,TRBD2,TGTGCCAGCAGTGCGAGGGAGGGGACTGGAGCCTACAATGAGCAGTTCTTC,CASSAREGTGAYNEQFF
.,TRBJ2-5,TRBV6-5,.,TGTGCCAGCAGTCAAGGGCCCTGGGAGACCCAGTACTTC,CASSQGPWETQYF
few,TRBJ2-7,TRBV5-1,TRBD2,TGCGCCAGCAGCGCTGGGACTAGCGGGTCCGAGAAGTACTTC,CASSAGTSGSEKYF
.,TRBJ2-1,TRBV28,TRBD1,TGTGCCAGCAGCAGGACAGGGATAGGGGTCAATGAGCAGTTCTTC,CASSRTGIGVNEQFF
.,TRBJ2-7,TRBV27,TRBD2,TGTGCCAGCAGGGCGGGACTAGCGGGACACGAGCAGTACTTC,CASRAGLAGHEQYF
.,TRBJ1-5,TRBV28,.,TGTGCCAGCAGTAGGGACGGTCGACCCCAGCATTTT,CASSRDGRPQHF
.,TRBJ1-1,TRBV11-1,.,TGTGCCAGCAGCCCGGACACAACGAAGGTGAACACTGAAGCTTTCTTT,CASSPDTTKVNTEAFF
.,TRBJ2-7,TRBV7-8,.,TGTGCCAGCAGCTCCCATCGGGACGGTATTCAGGTGTACTTC,CASSSHRDGIQVYF
.,TRBJ2-1,TRBV28,TRBD2,TGTGCCAGCTCCTTATTAGGGACTAGCGGGCACAATGAGCAGTTCTTC,CASSLLGTSGHNEQFF
.,TRBJ1-3,TRBV7-8,.,TGTGCCAGCAGGAAGGGCAGGGGCTACTCTGGAAACACCATATATTTT,CASRKGRGYSGNTIYF
.,TRBJ2-7,TRBV19,.,TGTGCCAGTAGTATCCAGCAGGGCTCCTACGAGCAGTACTTC,CASSIQQGSYEQYF